These 25 T cell receptor beta chains originate from one sample sequenced in a study of blood T cell repertoires in COVID-19. Clones were sequenced by immunoSEQ multiplex PCR, and TCRdb holds only the in-frame ones, with some missing. The sample yields under 250,000 clones, around 83% seen once. Input material: peripheral blood. Receptor source: a man aged 50 to 60 who had recovered from COVID-19.

The genes are TRBV19 and TRBJ2-5; 8 positions match TRBD1. Trimming took 6 bases from V and 2 from J; bases not matched to a gene: 5. Germline CDR1 is LNHDA and CDR2 is SQIVND (reference sequence). CDR3 length equals 14 residues. The CDR3 coding sequence is TGTGCCAGTAGAAGACAGGGGAGGCAAGAGACCCAGTACTTC. Translated, it gives CASRRQGRQETQYF.

CDR3 residues: CASRQPGQSSPLHF. In DNA form, the CDR3 reads TGTGCCAGCAGACAGCCGGGACAGAGTTCACCCCTCCACTTT. The chain recombines TRBV11-2 with TRBJ1-6, with 7 bases that match TRBD1. V lost 6 bases to trimming and J lost 9 bases; unmatched junction nucleotides: 8. The germline gives CDR1 SGHAT, CDR2 FQNNGV. This CDR3 spans 14 amino acids.

The rearrangement links TRBV5-1 to TRBJ2-7, with TRBD1 matching over 9 bases. Germline V gene lookup returns CDR1 SGHRS and CDR2 YFSETQ. This CDR3 spans 14 amino acids. J was trimmed by 5 bases and V by 0 bases; bases with no gene match: 3. The CDR3 sequence is CASSLDGQGNEQYF. The CDR3 nucleotides read TGCGCCAGCAGCTTGGATGGACAGGGGAACGAGCAGTACTTC.

The gene calls are TRBV27 and TRBJ1-5; a possible D gene is TRBD1 (5 bases). The germline CDR1 and CDR2 sequences are MNHEY and SMNVEV (reference sequence). Trimming stripped 5 bases from V and 7 bases from J, with 18 bases between. This CDR3 has 15 residues. The CDR3 loop reads CASSHGGGSGQPQHF. The CDR3 region has the DNA TGTGCCAGCAGTCACGGGGGAGGGTCAGGACAGCCCCAGCATTTT.

This rearrangement joins TRBV19 to TRBJ2-7; no definite D call. This CDR3 is built from 13 residues. Germline CDR1 is LNHDA and CDR2 is SQIVND (reference sequence). The V end lost 1 base, the J end lost 5 bases, and 9 bases lay between the germline ends. The CDR3 nucleotides read TGTGCCAGTAGTATAGCTGCGGCAGACGAGCAGTACTTC. Translating gives CASSIAAADEQYF. The variable domain in full, with the rest retrieved from reference TRBV19 and TRBJ2-7, is DGGITQSPKYLFRKEGQNVTLSCEQNLNHDAMYWYRQDPGQGLRLIYYSQIVNDFQKGDIAEGYSVSREKKESFPLTVTSAQKNPTAFYLCASSIAAADEQYFGPGTRLTVT.

This clone was counted a few times. J is TRBJ2-1 and V is TRBV7-9; D unresolved. The CDR3 has 17 residues. Germline V gene sequence: CDR1 SEHNR, CDR2 FQNEAQ (reference sequence). Trimming took 0 bases from V and 0 from J, leaving 12 bases between them. The CDR3 DNA reads TGTGCCAGCAGCTTAGCCGCGGCTACCCCCTCCTACAATGAGCAGTTCTTC. The encoded protein is CASSLAAATPSYNEQFF.

This clone is a singleton in its sample. The chain has TRBV27 and TRBJ2-7, with D possibly being TRBD1 (5 bases). Germline V gives CDR1 MNHEY, CDR2 SMNVEV (reference sequence). V lost 2 bases and J 1 base, leaving 9 bases between the germline ends. This CDR3 has 14 amino acids. The CDR3 sequence: CASSLTGPSYEQYF. The CDR3 DNA follows: TGTGCCAGCAGTTTAACAGGCCCTTCCTACGAGCAGTACTTC.

The chain employs TRBV7-6 and TRBJ2-3, with D unresolved. This CDR3 is 15 amino acids long. Germline V CDR1 and CDR2: SGHVS, FNYEAQ. Between the trimmed V and J ends, which lost 2 bases and 0 bases, there was a span of 9 bases. The DNA of the CDR3 is TGTGCCAGCAGCTTATACGGGTCGAGCACAGATACGCAGTATTTT. Its translation is CASSLYGSSTDTQYF.

This clone was recorded once. This chain links TRBV6-4 with TRBJ2-1, with 9 positions matching TRBD2. V lost 5 bases, J lost 5 bases, and 4 bases stayed unmatched. Germline V lookup: CDR1 MRHNA, CDR2 SNTAGT. The length of the CDR3 is 14 residues. The CDR3 here is CASSQIAGDNEQFF. Written as DNA, the CDR3 is TGTGCCAGCAGTCAGATAGCGGGAGACAATGAGCAGTTCTTC.

The J gene is TRBJ1-1, the V gene TRBV18, with D unclear. V lost 6 bases, J lost 5 bases, and 22 bases lay in between. This CDR3 region has 16 residues. CDR1 and CDR2 (germline): KGHSH, LQKENI. The CDR3 region has the DNA TGTGCCAGCTCTCGCGCCGAGGTGAGGCCGGCTACTGAAGCTTTCTTT. Its protein is CASSRAEVRPATEAFF.

This clone came up a few times. This chain connects TRBV18 to TRBJ1-1; D might be TRBD1 (6 bases). Germline-derived CDR1 and CDR2 are KGHSH and LQKENI. V was clipped by 1 base and J by 3 bases, with 12 bases between them. This CDR3 is 15 amino acids long. DNA for the CDR3: TGTGCCAGCTCACCACAGGGGGTAAGGGACACTGAAGCTTTCTTT. This codes for CASSPQGVRDTEAFF.

This clone showed up just a few times. The V gene is TRBV5-1, the J gene TRBJ2-7, with 11 nucleotides matching TRBD2. The J segment lost 6 bases and the V segment lost 4 bases, leaving 9 bases of the junction unmatched. The CDR3 contains 15 residues. The germline CDR1 and CDR2 sequences are SGHRS and YFSETQ. In DNA form, the CDR3 reads TGCGCCAGCAGCCCAATTACTAGCGGGAGAGGCGAGCAGTACTTC. It is translated as CASSPITSGRGEQYF.

This clone was observed once. V usage is TRBV5-1 and J usage is TRBJ2-2, with a possible D match to TRBD2 (6 bases). The CDR3 is made up of 18 amino acids. V lost 1 base to trimming and J lost 3 bases, with 19 bases between them. The germline V gene has CDR1 SGHRS and CDR2 YFSETQ. DNA for the CDR3: TGCGCCAGCAGCTTGAAAACTTGGGGACTCACATACACCGGGGAGCTGTTTTTT. Translated, it gives CASSLKTWGLTYTGELFF.

The chain has TRBV6-5 and TRBJ1-5; D not certain. The CDR3 is 15 residues long. V was cut by 5 bases and J by 1 base, with 12 bases left in between. CDR1 is MNHEY, CDR2 SVGAGI, per germline. The CDR3 DNA reads TGTGCCAGCAGTACCAGACACTCCAGCAATCAGCCCCAGCATTTT. Residues: CASSTRHSSNQPQHF.

This clone was found once. The chain has TRBV5-1 and TRBJ2-2, with D tentatively TRBD1 (5 bases). The length of the CDR3 is 15 residues. Germline loops: CDR1 SGHRS, CDR2 YFSETQ. Trimming removed 2 bases at V and 8 bases at J, with 16 bases between. The CDR3 loop is CASSFSLGLIGELFF. The DNA of the CDR3 is TGCGCCAGCAGCTTTTCCCTGGGGCTCATAGGGGAGCTGTTTTTT.

This chain uses TRBV7-6 with TRBJ2-6; no firm D call. The CDR3 consists of 16 residues. Trimming took off 5 bases at V and 0 bases at J, with 11 bases between the two ends. Per germline, CDR1 SGHVS and CDR2 FNYEAQ. CDR3 amino acids: CASSPISFSGANVLTF. The CDR3 bases are TGTGCCAGCAGCCCTATCTCTTTCTCTGGGGCCAACGTCCTGACTTTC.

The chain links TRBV5-1 to TRBJ2-5, with 7 bases that match TRBD2. V lost 4 bases and J lost 2; bases outside the gene matches: 11. The CDR3 covers 16 residues. Germline assignment: CDR1 SGHRS and CDR2 YFSETQ. The CDR3 is CASSVEASGAQETQYF. Written as DNA, the CDR3 is TGCGCCAGCAGCGTTGAGGCTAGCGGAGCGCAAGAGACCCAGTACTTC.

The chain joins TRBV27 to TRBJ2-1; perhaps TRBD2 as D (5 bases). Germline lookup yields CDR1 MNHEY and CDR2 SMNVEV (reference sequence). The CDR3 totals 17 residues. Trimming stripped 5 bases from V and 5 bases from J, with 22 bases between. The CDR3 sequence is CASSLHRLTTPNNEQFF. CDR3 nucleotide sequence: TGTGCCAGCAGTCTCCACCGACTAACCACTCCTAACAATGAGCAGTTCTTC.

The J gene is TRBJ2-5, the V gene TRBV5-1; 8 positions agree with TRBD2. V lost 4 bases, J lost 0 bases, and 14 bases stayed unmatched. Germline V CDR1 and CDR2: SGHRS, YFSETQ. This CDR3 is 18 amino acids long. The CDR3 region has the DNA TGCGCCAGCAGCCTGTTGGGTGCGGCGGGAGGTTACCAAGAGACCCAGTACTTC. This gives the protein CASSLLGAAGGYQETQYF.

This clone was seen just once. The J gene is TRBJ1-2, the V gene TRBV14, with a tentative D call TRBD1 (6 bases). Deletions cut 3 bases from V and 2 bases from J, with 13 bases between. The CDR3 extends over 15 amino acids. CDR1 is SGHDN, CDR2 FVKESK, per germline. CDR3 in DNA: TGTGCCAGCAGCCAGGGACGGACAGCGAACTATGGCTACACCTTC. Protein product: CASSQGRTANYGYTF.

The chain is built from TRBV18 and TRBJ2-5; 7 positions match TRBD2. V gave up 0 bases and J gave up 5 bases; unmatched junction bases: 9. CDR3 length: 16 residues. CDR1 is KGHSH and CDR2 is LQKENI in the germline V gene. In DNA form, the CDR3 reads TGTGCCAGCTCACCACCCGGAGGGAGGGCCTGGGAGACCCAGTACTTC. The encoded protein is CASSPPGGRAWETQYF.

The rearrangement links TRBV28 to TRBJ2-3; 8 bases agree with TRBD2. V was clipped by 7 bases and J by 2 bases; unmatched bases: 5. Germline V gene data show CDR1 as MDHEN and CDR2 as SYDVKM. The length of the CDR3 is 14 residues. The CDR3 protein is CASKVGGATDTQYF. The CDR3 nucleotides read TGTGCCAGCAAGGTCGGGGGGGCCACAGATACGCAGTATTTT.

The rearrangement joins TRBV28 to TRBJ2-1, with 11 bases identical to TRBD2. Trimming removed 5 bases from V and 2 bases from J; junction bases left unmatched: 5. Germline V gene data show CDR1 as MDHEN and CDR2 as SYDVKM. The CDR3 loop spans 16 amino acids. CDR3 coding DNA: TGTGCCAGCAGTCCACTAGCGGGAGTCCCCTACAATGAGCAGTTCTTC. It translates to CASSPLAGVPYNEQFF.

The chain carries TRBV28 and TRBJ1-3; 8 bases match TRBD1. The CDR3 consists of 15 residues. Germline CDR1 and CDR2: MDHEN and SYDVKM. Germline trimming cut 6 bases from V and 7 bases from J; bases unmatched to any gene: 11. CDR3 sequence (DNA): TGTGCCAGCAGCTACTTTACAGGGGGACGGAACACCATATATTTT. Protein: CASSYFTGGRNTIYF. The complete variable domain, with remaining parts taken from reference TRBV28 and TRBJ1-3, reads DVKVTQSSRYLVKRTGEKVFLECVQDMDHENMFWYRQDPGLGLRLIYFSYDVKMKEKGDIPEGYSVSREKKERFSLILESASTNQTSMYLCASSYFTGGRNTIYFGEGSWLTVV.

The V and J genes are TRBV11-3 and TRBJ2-2; TRBD1 matches 12 bases. With V trimmed by 5 bases and J by 6 bases, 4 bases remained unmatched. Germline V lookup: CDR1 SGHNT, CDR2 YENEEA. The CDR3 is made up of 15 amino acids. The DNA for the CDR3 is TGTGCCAGCAGCCGGGACAGGGGGCTATCCGGGGAGCTGTTTTTT. This gives the protein CASSRDRGLSGELFF.